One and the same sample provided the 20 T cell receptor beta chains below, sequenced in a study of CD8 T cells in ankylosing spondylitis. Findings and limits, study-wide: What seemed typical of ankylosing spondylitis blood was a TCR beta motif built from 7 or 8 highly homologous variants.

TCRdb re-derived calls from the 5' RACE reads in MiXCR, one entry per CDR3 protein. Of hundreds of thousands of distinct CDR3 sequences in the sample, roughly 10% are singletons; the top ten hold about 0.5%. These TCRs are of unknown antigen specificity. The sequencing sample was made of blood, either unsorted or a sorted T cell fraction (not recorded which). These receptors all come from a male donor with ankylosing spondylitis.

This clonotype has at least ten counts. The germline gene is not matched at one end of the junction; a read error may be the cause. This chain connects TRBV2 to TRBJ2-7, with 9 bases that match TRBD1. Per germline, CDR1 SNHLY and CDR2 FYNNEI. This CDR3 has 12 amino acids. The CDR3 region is CASRGTGTNVHF. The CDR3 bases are TGTGCCAGCCGCGGGACAGGGACAAATGTTCACTTC. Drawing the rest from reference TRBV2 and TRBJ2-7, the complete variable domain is EPEVTQTPSHQVTQMGQEVILRCVPISNHLYFYWYRQILGQKVEFLVSFYNNEISEKSEIFDDQFSVERPDGSNFTLKIRSTKLEDSAMYFCASRGTGTNVHFGPGTRLTVT.

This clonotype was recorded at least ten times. As DNA, the CDR3 is TGCAGTGCTAGTCGGGGATTTCGCTCCTACGAGCAGTACTTC. It translates to CSASRGFRSYEQYF. V gene TRBV20-1 combines with J gene TRBJ2-7; tentatively, D is TRBD2 (5 bases). Germline V gene data show CDR1 as DFQATT and CDR2 as SNEGSKA (reference sequence). The V end lost 3 bases, the J end lost 0 bases, and 12 bases lay between the germline ends. The CDR3 consists of 14 residues.

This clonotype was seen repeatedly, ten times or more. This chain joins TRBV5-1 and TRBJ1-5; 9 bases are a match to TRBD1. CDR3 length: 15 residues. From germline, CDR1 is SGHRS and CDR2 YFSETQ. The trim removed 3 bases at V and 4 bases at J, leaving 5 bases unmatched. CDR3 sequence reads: CASSSGTGTNQPQHF. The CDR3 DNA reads TGCGCCAGCAGCTCGGGGACAGGGACGAATCAGCCCCAGCATTTT.

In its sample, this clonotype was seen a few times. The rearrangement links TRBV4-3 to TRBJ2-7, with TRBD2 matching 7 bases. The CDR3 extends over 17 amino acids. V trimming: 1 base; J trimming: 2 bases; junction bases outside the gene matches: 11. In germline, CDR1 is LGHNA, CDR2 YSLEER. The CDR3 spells CASSQARAGVGPYEQYF. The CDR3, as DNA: TGCGCCAGCAGCCAAGCCCGCGCGGGAGTCGGTCCCTACGAGCAGTACTTC.

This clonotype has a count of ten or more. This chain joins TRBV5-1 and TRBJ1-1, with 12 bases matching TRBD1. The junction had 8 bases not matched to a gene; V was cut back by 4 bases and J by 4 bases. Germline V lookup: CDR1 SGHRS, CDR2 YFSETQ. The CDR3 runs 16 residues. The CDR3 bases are TGCGCCAGCAGCCTCGGGACAGGGGGCGTCAGCACTGAAGCTTTCTTT. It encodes CASSLGTGGVSTEAFF.

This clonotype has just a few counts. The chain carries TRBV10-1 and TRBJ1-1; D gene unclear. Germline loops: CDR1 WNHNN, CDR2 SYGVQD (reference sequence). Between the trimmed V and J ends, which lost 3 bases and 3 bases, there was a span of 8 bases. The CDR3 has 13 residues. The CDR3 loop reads CASSETADTEAFF. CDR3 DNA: TGCGCCAGCAGTGAAACGGCGGACACTGAAGCTTTCTTT.

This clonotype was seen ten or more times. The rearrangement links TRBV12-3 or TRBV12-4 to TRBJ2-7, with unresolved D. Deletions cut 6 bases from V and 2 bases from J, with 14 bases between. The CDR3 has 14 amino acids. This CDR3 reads CASRESRFTYEQYF. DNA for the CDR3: TGTGCCAGCAGGGAAAGCCGATTTACCTACGAGCAGTACTTC.

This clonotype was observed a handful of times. CDR3 loop: CASRLDSNEKLFF. CDR3 bases: TGTGCCAGCAGACTCGATAGTAATGAAAAACTGTTTTTT. The chain has TRBV6-5 and TRBJ1-4; D unresolved. V lost 6 bases and J 4 bases, leaving 9 bases between the germline ends. CDR3 length: 13 amino acids. Germline loops: CDR1 MNHEY, CDR2 SVGAGI.

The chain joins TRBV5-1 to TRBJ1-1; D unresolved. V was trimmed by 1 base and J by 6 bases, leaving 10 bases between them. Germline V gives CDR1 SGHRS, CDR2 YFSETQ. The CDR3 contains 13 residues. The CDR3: CASSLTTYAEAFF. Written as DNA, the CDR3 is TGCGCCAGCAGCTTGACAACTTACGCTGAAGCTTTCTTT.

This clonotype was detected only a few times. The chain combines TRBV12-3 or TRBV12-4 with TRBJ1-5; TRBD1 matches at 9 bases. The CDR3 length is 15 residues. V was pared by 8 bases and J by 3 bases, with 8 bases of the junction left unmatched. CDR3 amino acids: CASGYRGRLNQPQHF. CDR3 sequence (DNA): TGTGCCAGCGGTTACAGGGGGCGACTCAATCAGCCCCAGCATTTT.

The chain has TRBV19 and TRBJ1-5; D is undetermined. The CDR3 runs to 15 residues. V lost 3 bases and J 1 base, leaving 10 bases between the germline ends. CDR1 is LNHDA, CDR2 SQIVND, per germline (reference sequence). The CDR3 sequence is CASSIPGRSNQPQHF. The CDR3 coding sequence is TGTGCCAGTAGTATCCCTGGAAGAAGCAATCAGCCCCAGCATTTT.

CDR3 protein: CASSLANTQETQYF. CDR3 DNA sequence: TGCGCCAGCAGCTTGGCCAACACCCAAGAGACCCAGTACTTC. The chain couples TRBV5-1 to TRBJ2-5; D is uncertain. The V and J ends lost 0 bases and 1 base respectively, with 7 bases between them. Per germline, CDR1 SGHRS and CDR2 YFSETQ. CDR3 length equals 14 residues.

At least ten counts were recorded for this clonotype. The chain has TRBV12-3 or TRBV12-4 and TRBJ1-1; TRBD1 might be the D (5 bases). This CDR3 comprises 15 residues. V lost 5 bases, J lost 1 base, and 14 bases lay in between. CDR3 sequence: CASSPSGRKNTEAFF. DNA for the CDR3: TGTGCCAGCAGTCCGTCGGGACGGAAGAACACTGAAGCTTTCTTT.

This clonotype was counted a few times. CDR3 in amino acids: CASKGQSLETQYF. In DNA, the CDR3 is TGTGCCAGCAAGGGACAGAGCCTTGAGACCCAGTACTTC. V and J are TRBV10-3 and TRBJ2-5; 7 bases map to TRBD1. After removal of 10 bases from V and 5 bases from J, the junction contained 10 bases not matched to a gene. CDR3 length: 13 residues. CDR1 is ENHRY, CDR2 SYGVKD, per germline.

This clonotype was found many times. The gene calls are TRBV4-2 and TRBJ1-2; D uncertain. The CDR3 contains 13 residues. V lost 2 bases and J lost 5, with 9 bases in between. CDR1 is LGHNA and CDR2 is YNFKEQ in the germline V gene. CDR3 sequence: CASSQRPDYGYTF. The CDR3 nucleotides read TGTGCCAGCAGCCAAAGGCCAGATTATGGCTACACCTTC.

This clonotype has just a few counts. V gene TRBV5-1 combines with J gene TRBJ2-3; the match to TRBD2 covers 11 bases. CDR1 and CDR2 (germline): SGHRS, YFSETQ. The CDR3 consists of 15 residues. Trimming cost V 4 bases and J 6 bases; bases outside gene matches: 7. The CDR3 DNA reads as TGCGCCAGCAGCATCGGACTAGCGGGTCCGGATACGCAGTATTTT. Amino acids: CASSIGLAGPDTQYF.

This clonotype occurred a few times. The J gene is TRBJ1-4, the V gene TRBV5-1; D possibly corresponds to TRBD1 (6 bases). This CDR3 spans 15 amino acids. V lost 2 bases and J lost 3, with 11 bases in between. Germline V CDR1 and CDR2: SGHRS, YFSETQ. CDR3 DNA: TGCGCCAGCAGCTTTACGGGACATCCTAATGAAAAACTGTTTTTT. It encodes CASSFTGHPNEKLFF.

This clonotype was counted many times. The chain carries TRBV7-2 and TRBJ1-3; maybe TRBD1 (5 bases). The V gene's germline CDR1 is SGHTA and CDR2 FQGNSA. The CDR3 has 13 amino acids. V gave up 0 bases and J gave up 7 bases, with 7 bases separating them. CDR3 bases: TGTGCCAGCAGCTTAGCGGGGGGGAACACCATATATTTT. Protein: CASSLAGGNTIYF.

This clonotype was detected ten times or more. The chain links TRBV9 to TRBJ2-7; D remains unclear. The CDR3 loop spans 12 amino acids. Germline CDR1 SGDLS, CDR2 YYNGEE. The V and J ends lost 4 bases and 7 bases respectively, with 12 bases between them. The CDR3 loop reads CASSNLVGEQYF. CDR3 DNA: TGTGCCAGCAGCAATCTTGTAGGGGAGCAGTACTTC.

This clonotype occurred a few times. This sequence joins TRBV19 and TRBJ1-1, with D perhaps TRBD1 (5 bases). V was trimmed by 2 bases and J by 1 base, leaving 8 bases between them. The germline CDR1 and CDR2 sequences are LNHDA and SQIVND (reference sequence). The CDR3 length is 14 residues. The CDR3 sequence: CASSIRGRNTEAFF. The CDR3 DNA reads TGTGCCAGTAGTATAAGGGGACGGAACACTGAAGCTTTCTTT.